These T cell receptor beta chains were read from a single sample in a study of tumor and adjacent non-tumor tissue in lung cancer. TCRdb passed the multiplex PCR reads through MiXCR, listing each CDR3 protein once. The sample lists 81,000 or so distinct CDR3 sequences; roughly 80% were seen once. Sequenced: distant non-tumor lung tissue. The receptors here all came from a man aged 55 to 70 with non-small cell lung cancer. Both conserved end residues are part of each CDR3.

CDR3 protein: CASSYTFGEQYF
CDR3 length: 12
V gene: TRBV6-6
J gene: TRBJ2-7

CDR3 protein: CSARNQGFHNQPQHF
CDR3 length: 15
V gene: TRBV20-1
J gene: TRBJ1-5

CDR3 protein: CASGHRGAGGYRAGELFF
CDR3 length: 18
V gene: TRBV11-3
J gene: TRBJ2-2

CDR3 protein: CASSFLTQTLGYEQYF
CDR3 length: 16
V gene: TRBV11-3
J gene: TRBJ2-7

CDR3 protein: CVISEGGRNTGELFF
CDR3 length: 15
V gene: TRBV11-2
J gene: TRBJ2-2

CDR3 protein: CSVGQGVDTQYF
CDR3 length: 12
V gene: TRBV29-1
J gene: TRBJ2-3

CDR3 protein: CANSYPQGSNQPQHF
CDR3 length: 15
V gene: TRBV6-5
J gene: TRBJ1-5

CDR3 protein: CSVDVTGGNTGELFF
CDR3 length: 15
V gene: TRBV29-1
J gene: TRBJ2-2

CDR3 protein: CSAREGDGYSKQPQHF
CDR3 length: 16
V gene: TRBV20-1
J gene: TRBJ1-5

CDR3 protein: CSVSGTSGTDTQYF
CDR3 length: 14
V gene: TRBV29-1
J gene: TRBJ2-3

CDR3 protein: CSVEDYRYNPHSGANVLTF
CDR3 length: 19
V gene: TRBV29-1
J gene: TRBJ2-6

CDR3 protein: CASIPRDEAGEHYF
CDR3 length: 14
V gene: TRBV11-3
J gene: TRBJ2-7

CDR3 protein: CASSLVGLGMNTEAIF
CDR3 length: 16
V gene: TRBV12-3/TRBV12-4
J gene: TRBJ1-1

CDR3 protein: CASSARTGAGYDYTF
CDR3 length: 15
V gene: TRBV7-2
J gene: TRBJ1-2

CDR3 protein: CSARSRTNPSYEQYF
CDR3 length: 15
V gene: TRBV20-1
J gene: TRBJ2-7

CDR3 protein: CASSYVRGHSGTNVLTF
CDR3 length: 17
V gene: TRBV6-2/TRBV6-3
J gene: TRBJ2-6

CDR3 protein: CASSRSATAELFF
CDR3 length: 13
V gene: TRBV4-1
J gene: TRBJ2-2

CDR3 protein: CASSLNPTYEQYF
CDR3 length: 13
V gene: TRBV7-3
J gene: TRBJ2-7

CDR3 protein: CSSSLTRGGPTYEQYF
CDR3 length: 16
V gene: TRBV11-3
J gene: TRBJ2-7

CDR3 protein: CDSSYSYSTSSYNEQFF
CDR3 length: 17
V gene: TRBV6-5
J gene: TRBJ2-1

CDR3 protein: CGVTIGAGGPSDTQYF
CDR3 length: 16
V gene: TRBV29-1
J gene: TRBJ2-3

CDR3 protein: CAGSPSGHGITNEKLFF
CDR3 length: 17
V gene: TRBV11-3
J gene: TRBJ1-4

CDR3 protein: CASSLDIIGRNEKLFF
CDR3 length: 16
V gene: TRBV7-9
J gene: TRBJ1-4

CDR3 protein: CACSQGASRGVATNEKLFF
CDR3 length: 19
V gene: TRBV4-1
J gene: TRBJ1-4

CDR3 protein: CASSSREVGGYGAGELFF
CDR3 length: 18
V gene: TRBV11-3
J gene: TRBJ2-2

CDR3 protein: CASSTPGAMHTEAFF
CDR3 length: 15
V gene: TRBV7-9
J gene: TRBJ1-1

CDR3 protein: CASRTEWNNEQFF
CDR3 length: 13
V gene: TRBV4-1
J gene: TRBJ2-1

CDR3 protein: CIAAQDRAASPLHF
CDR3 length: 14
V gene: TRBV20-1
J gene: TRBJ1-6

CDR3 protein: CASNQRGQGYSGANVLTF
CDR3 length: 18
V gene: TRBV11-1
J gene: TRBJ2-6

CDR3 protein: CASSQVGRDKGVQPQHF
CDR3 length: 17
V gene: TRBV4-1
J gene: TRBJ1-5

CDR3 protein: CARSCQGADTQYF
CDR3 length: 13
V gene: TRBV11-3
J gene: TRBJ2-3

CDR3 protein: CVSSQTSGRAKNIQHF
CDR3 length: 16
V gene: TRBV11-1
J gene: TRBJ2-4

CDR3 protein: CASRCPGHSNSPLHF
CDR3 length: 15
V gene: TRBV11-2
J gene: TRBJ1-6

CDR3 protein: CASSRIGSTDMQYF
CDR3 length: 14
V gene: TRBV4-3
J gene: TRBJ2-3

CDR3 protein: CAWSVGSGRPDTQYF
CDR3 length: 15
V gene: TRBV30
J gene: TRBJ2-3

CDR3 protein: CSVKSGDSTIVQYF
CDR3 length: 14
V gene: TRBV20-1
J gene: -

CDR3 protein: CASGQGGSSEFQYF
CDR3 length: 14
V gene: TRBV12-3/TRBV12-4
J gene: TRBJ2-5

CDR3 protein: CASSERSGSGANLLTF
CDR3 length: 16
V gene: TRBV6-1
J gene: TRBJ2-6

CDR3 protein: CAGSFPGILNTETFF
CDR3 length: 15
V gene: TRBV12-3/TRBV12-4
J gene: TRBJ1-1